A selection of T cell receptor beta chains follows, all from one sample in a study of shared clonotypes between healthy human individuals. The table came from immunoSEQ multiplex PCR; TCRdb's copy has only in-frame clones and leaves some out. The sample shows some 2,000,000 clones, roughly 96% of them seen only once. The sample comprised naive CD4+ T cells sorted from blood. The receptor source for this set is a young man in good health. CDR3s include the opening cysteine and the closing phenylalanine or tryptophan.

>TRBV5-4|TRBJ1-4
CASSLTGVTNEKLFF
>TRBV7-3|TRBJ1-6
CASSSHRGYNSPLHF
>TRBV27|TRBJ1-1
CASSPYRDLMNTEAFF
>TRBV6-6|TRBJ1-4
CASSFRDNSELFF
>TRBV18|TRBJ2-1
CASSPRNLAGTREQFF
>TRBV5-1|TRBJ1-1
CASNQQGALNTEAFF
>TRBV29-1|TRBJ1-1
CSVEVPDRGNTEAFF
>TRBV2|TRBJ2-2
CASSTEGRGATGELFF
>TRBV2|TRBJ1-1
CASRLTGTQNTEAFF
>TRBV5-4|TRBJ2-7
CASSPPGQGLYEQYF
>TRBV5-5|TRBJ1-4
CASSQGAPNEKLFF
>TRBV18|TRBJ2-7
CASSPPGLAVYEQYF
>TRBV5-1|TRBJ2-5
CASSPLTGGGETQYF
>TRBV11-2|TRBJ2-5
CASSNTKPSHRDQETQYF
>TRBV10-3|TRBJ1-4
CAISRSDEKLFF
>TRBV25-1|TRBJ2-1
CASSVGTSGSTEQFF
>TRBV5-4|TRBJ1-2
CASQNTSNYGYTF
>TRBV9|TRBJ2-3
CASSPRGSYTDTQYF
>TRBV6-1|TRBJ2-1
CASSESGLVYNEQFF
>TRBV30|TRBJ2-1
CAWTPGGPYNEQFF
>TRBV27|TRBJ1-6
CASTGGGISSPLHF
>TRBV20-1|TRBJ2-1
CSARGEMEFF